This T cell receptor (beta chain) originates from a study of T cell changes during pregnancy in multiple sclerosis. TCRdb's table, derived via immunoSEQ multiplex PCR, lists solely in-frame clones and lacks some. The sample lists tens of thousands of clones; 91% were seen once. Germline V gene data show CDR1 as ENHRY and CDR2 as SYGVKD. CDR3 length: 12 residues. Trimming left V 10 bases short and J 1 base short, with 10 bases between. The sample holds one count of this clone. The chain couples TRBV10-3 to TRBJ1-1; TRBD1 is a possible D gene (6 bases). This TCR derives from a female donor in good health, enrolled as a control in a pregnancy study. This sample comprised peripheral blood, obtained after pregnancy. For the CDR3, the DNA is TGTGCCACTCTACAGGGGAACACTGAAGCTTTCTTT. Its protein product is CATLQGNTEAFF.